This entry lists 27 T cell receptor beta chains sequenced from one sample in a study of blood T cells in healthy people across ages. Then a second PCR, running roughly 7 to 11 cycles, was carried out with a sample-barcoded 5' primer and a J-beta primer mix. TCRdb re-called the 5' RACE reads through MiXCR, storing one row per CDR3 protein. This table has about a million distinct CDR3 sequences, about 48% appearing once. Sequencing used blood. The receptors derive from a man aged 25-45 years in good health.

A single count supports this clonotype. The rearrangement uses TRBV27 and TRBJ1-6; D not resolved. V was clipped by 4 bases and J by 7 bases, with 11 bases between them. In germline, CDR1 is MNHEY, CDR2 SMNVEV (reference sequence). The CDR3 consists of 14 residues. CDR3 coding DNA: TGTGCCAGCAGTTGGAGGGATGGGAATTCACCCCTCCACTTT. This sequence encodes CASSWRDGNSPLHF.

V usage is TRBV7-9 and J usage is TRBJ1-2, with 8 bases lining up with TRBD1. The CDR3 spans 16 residues. Germline CDR1 and CDR2: SEHNR and FQNEAQ (reference sequence). Trimming removed 1 base from V and 6 bases from J; junction bases left unmatched: 10. CDR3 in DNA: TGTGCCAGCAGCTTAGTCAGGGGGCAGGGGACTCATGGCTACACCTTC. Residues: CASSLVRGQGTHGYTF.

In this sample, this clonotype turned up a few times. The V and J genes are TRBV9 and TRBJ2-7; 8 nucleotides match TRBD1. There are 15 residues in the CDR3. Germline-derived CDR1 and CDR2 are SGDLS and YYNGEE. V trimming: 0 bases; J trimming: 0 bases; junction bases outside the gene matches: 2. The CDR3 coding sequence is TGTGCCAGCAGCGTAGGGACAGGGAGCTCCTACGAGCAGTACTTC. Its protein is CASSVGTGSSYEQYF.

The gene calls are TRBV30 and TRBJ1-6; D call uncertain. CDR1 is GTSNPN, CDR2 SVGIG, per germline (reference sequence). Trimming shortened V by 3 bases and J by 4 bases, and 13 bases separated the two germline ends. This CDR3 is 15 amino acids long. CDR3 sequence (DNA): TGTGCCTGGAGATCGGTTGGGAGTTATAATTCACCCCTCCACTTT. Encoded protein: CAWRSVGSYNSPLHF. The full variable domain, its missing parts supplied by reference TRBV30 and TRBJ1-6, is SQTIHQWPATLVQPVGSPLSLECTVEGTSNPNLYWYRQAAGRGLQLLFYSVGIGQISSEVPQNLSASRPQDRQFILSSKKLLLSDSGFYLCAWRSVGSYNSPLHFGNGTRLTVT.

The rearrangement links TRBV7-2 to TRBJ2-5; D assignment may be TRBD1 or TRBD2 (5 bases each). Germline CDR1 and CDR2: SGHTA and FQGNSA. The CDR3 is made up of 14 amino acids. Trimming cost V 6 bases and J 5 bases, with 16 bases left between them. Written as DNA, the CDR3 is TGTGCCAGCAGTTTACCCGGGACCTTTGAGACCCAGTACTTC. Translating it yields CASSLPGTFETQYF.

The rearrangement links TRBV15 to TRBJ2-3; no firm D call. V was cut by 1 base and J by 0 bases, with 8 bases left in between. CDR1 is LNHNV, CDR2 YYDKDF, per germline (reference sequence). The CDR3 sequence is 15 residues long. The CDR3 here is CATSRATRSTDTQYF. The CDR3 DNA reads as TGTGCCACCAGCAGAGCTACACGTAGCACAGATACGCAGTATTTT. The full variable domain, with the rest looked up from reference TRBV15 and TRBJ2-3, is DAMVIQNPRYQVTQFGKPVTLSCSQTLNHNVMYWYQQKSSQAPKLLFHYYDKDFNNEADTPDNFQSRRPNTSFCFLDIRSPGLGDTAMYLCATSRATRSTDTQYFGPGTRLTVL.

The chain uses TRBV12-3 or TRBV12-4 and TRBJ1-2; D not certain. Trimming removed 6 bases from V and 0 bases from J, with 14 bases in between. The CDR3 length is 15 residues. The CDR3 is CASRIQEGANYGYTF. CDR3 sequence (DNA): TGTGCCAGCAGGATTCAGGAGGGAGCTAACTATGGCTACACCTTC.

At least ten counts were recorded for this clonotype. The V gene is TRBV20-1, the J gene TRBJ2-1, with D tentatively TRBD1 (5 bases). The CDR3 spans 14 residues. Looked up from germline, CDR1 is DFQATT and CDR2 is SNEGSKA (reference sequence). Between the trimmed V and J ends, which lost 3 bases and 2 bases, there was a span of 11 bases. The CDR3 DNA reads TGCAGTGCTAGGACAGATAAACCCTACAATGAGCAGTTCTTC. It encodes CSARTDKPYNEQFF.

The table lists this clonotype with a few counts. The chain has TRBV3-1 and TRBJ2-1; the D gene is possibly TRBD2 (5 bases). CDR1 LGHDT and CDR2 YNNKEL come from the germline V gene (reference sequence). V dropped 6 bases and J dropped 1 base, with 19 bases sitting between them. CDR3 length: 17 residues. CDR3 sequence reads: CASSHGWLGLSYNEQFF. For the CDR3, the DNA is TGTGCCAGCAGTCATGGCTGGCTAGGACTGTCCTACAATGAGCAGTTCTTC.

This clonotype appeared a few times. The chain joins TRBV27 to TRBJ2-7; tentatively, D is TRBD1 (5 bases). The germline V and J ends were trimmed by 6 bases and 0 bases, with 9 bases remaining between them. CDR3 length: 13 residues. Looked up from germline, CDR1 is MNHEY and CDR2 is SMNVEV (reference sequence). The CDR3 DNA reads as TGTGCCAGCAGCGACAGCTACTCCTACGAGCAGTACTTC. As protein: CASSDSYSYEQYF.

This clonotype has only a few counts. The J gene is TRBJ2-7, the V gene TRBV13, with 12 bases aligning to TRBD2. The CDR3 spans 17 residues. The V segment lost 5 bases and the J segment 6 bases; nucleotides outside the gene matches: 14. Per germline, CDR1 PRHDT and CDR2 FYEKMQ (reference sequence). This CDR3 reads CASSRSSGGARFGEQYF. DNA for the CDR3: TGTGCCAGCAGCAGATCTAGCGGGGGGGCCAGGTTCGGCGAGCAGTACTTC.

Remarks on this clonotype: Being one base from a much bigger clone, this may be a read error. This chain links TRBV5-5 with TRBJ1-5; 8 bases align to TRBD1. This CDR3 has 13 residues. Germline V gene data show CDR1 as SGHKS and CDR2 as YYEKEE (reference sequence). Trimming took 5 bases from V and 7 from J; bases not matched to a gene: 5. The CDR3 region is CASSSWDRQPQHF. The CDR3 DNA reads as TGTGCCAGCAGTTCCTGGGACAGGCAGCCCCAGCATTTT.

The genes are TRBV7-9 and TRBJ2-7; the match to TRBD1 covers 7 bases. The CDR3 consists of 15 residues. Trimming cost V 4 bases and J 2 bases; bases outside gene matches: 8. Germline CDR1 is SEHNR and CDR2 is FQNEAQ (reference sequence). The DNA for the CDR3 is TGTGCCAGCAGCTCCATGACAGGGCACCCCTACGAGCAGTACTTC. It is translated as CASSSMTGHPYEQYF.

The chain is built from TRBV7-9 and TRBJ2-7; D may match TRBD1 or TRBD2 (5 bases each). Trimming took off 10 bases at V and 3 bases at J, with 22 bases between the two ends. Germline values: CDR1 SEHNR, CDR2 FQNEAQ (reference sequence). CDR3 size: 15 residues. CDR3 in amino acids: CAIPRPGTLNYEQYF. CDR3 sequence (DNA): TGTGCCATCCCGCGCCCTGGGACGCTTAACTACGAGCAGTACTTC. Using reference TRBV7-9 and TRBJ2-7 for the parts outside the CDR3, the full variable domain is DTGVSQNPRHKITKRGQNVTFRCDPISEHNRLYWYRQTLGQGPEFLTYFQNEAQLEKSRLLSDRFSAERPKGSFSTLEIQRTEQGDSAMYLCAIPRPGTLNYEQYFGPGTRLTVT.

This clonotype was detected only a few times. The chain links TRBV12-3 or TRBV12-4 to TRBJ1-2, with 7 bases fitting TRBD1. This CDR3 has 15 amino acids. V lost 4 bases, J lost 0 bases, and 5 bases stayed unmatched. The CDR3 protein is CASSSQGEANYGYTF. The CDR3 bases are TGTGCCAGCAGTTCCCAGGGGGAGGCTAACTATGGCTACACCTTC.

The CDR3 sequence is CAITRTEINYGYTF. CDR3 nucleotides: TGTGCCATCACCCGGACAGAAATTAACTATGGCTACACCTTC. The chain couples TRBV10-3 to TRBJ1-2, with a possible D match to TRBD1 (6 bases). Between the trimmed V and J ends, which lost 7 bases and 1 base, there was a span of 13 bases. CDR3 length: 14 residues. Per the germline V gene, CDR1 is ENHRY and CDR2 is SYGVKD.

The V call is TRBV28, the J call TRBJ2-7; 8 nucleotides line up with TRBD1. This CDR3 contains 16 residues. Germline V lookup: CDR1 MDHEN, CDR2 SYDVKM. Trimming removed 2 bases from V and 3 bases from J; junction bases left unmatched: 9. In DNA form, the CDR3 reads TGTGCCAGCAGTTTAACGCACGCAGGGGGCAGCTACGAGCAGTACTTC. This encodes CASSLTHAGGSYEQYF.

The J gene is TRBJ2-7, the V gene TRBV4-3, with TRBD2 matching 10 bases. With V trimmed by 1 base and J by 2 bases, 5 bases remained unmatched. The germline V gene has CDR1 LGHNA and CDR2 YSLEER. The CDR3 has 16 amino acids. Written as DNA, the CDR3 is TGCGCCAGCAGCCAAGTAGTAGGACTAGCGGCCTACGAGCAGTACTTC. Translating it yields CASSQVVGLAAYEQYF.

The V gene is TRBV5-1, the J gene TRBJ2-2; 9 bases are shared with TRBD1. This CDR3 is 16 amino acids long. With 4 bases clipped from V and 7 bases from J, the junction kept 11 bases outside the gene matches. Germline CDR1 and CDR2: SGHRS and YFSETQ. The chain's CDR3 is CASSATGTGRNGELFF. The DNA for the CDR3 is TGCGCCAGCAGCGCCACCGGGACAGGGAGGAACGGGGAGCTGTTTTTT.

There are a few counts of this clonotype. One end of the junction fails to match germline, which may point to a read error. V is TRBV2 and J is TRBJ2-1, with TRBD2 as a possible D gene (6 bases). The CDR3 sequence is 15 residues long. Germline assignment: CDR1 SNHLY and CDR2 FYNNEI. CDR3 protein: CASREAGIAYNEQFF. For the CDR3, the DNA is TGTGCCAGCAGGGAAGCGGGTATCGCCTACAATGAGCAGTTCTTC.

The chain links TRBV7-2 to TRBJ1-4; D remains ambiguous. The CDR3 sequence is 17 residues long. Germline V CDR1 and CDR2: SGHTA, FQGNSA. V dropped 1 base and J dropped 7 bases, with 19 bases sitting between them. CDR3 sequence (DNA): TGTGCCAGCAGCTTAGTCGCGTCGGGCGGCGGCGGTGAAAAACTGTTTTTT. This sequence encodes CASSLVASGGGGEKLFF.

The rearrangement uses TRBV9 and TRBJ2-2; 13 bases are shared with TRBD2. This CDR3 comprises 16 residues. Germline V CDR1 and CDR2: SGDLS, YYNGEE. Trimming took 4 bases from V and 6 from J; bases not matched to a gene: 6. The CDR3 spells CASSNPGLAGSGELFF. The CDR3 DNA sequence: TGTGCCAGCAGCAACCCGGGACTAGCGGGGTCCGGGGAGCTGTTTTTT.

The chain carries TRBV6-2 or TRBV6-3 and TRBJ1-2; D gene unclear. This CDR3 is built from 16 residues. Per the germline V gene, CDR1 is MNHEY and CDR2 is SVGEGT. Trimming left V 2 bases short and J 5 bases short, with 18 bases between. This chain's CDR3 is CASSYGLFGIDYGYTF. The CDR3 bases are TGTGCCAGCAGTTACGGTTTATTTGGGATTGATTATGGCTACACCTTC.

The chain employs TRBV4-3 and TRBJ1-4; 8 bases align to TRBD1. Trimming took 0 bases from V and 2 from J; bases not matched to a gene: 2. The CDR3 contains 16 residues. The germline V gene encodes CDR1 LGHNA and CDR2 YSLEER. The CDR3 loop is CASSQDGQGTNEKLFF. The CDR3 coding sequence is TGCGCCAGCAGCCAAGACGGACAGGGCACTAATGAAAAACTGTTTTTT.

This chain links TRBV6-5 with TRBJ1-3; D is uncertain. Trimming took off 2 bases at V and 6 bases at J, with 2 bases between the two ends. Germline lookup yields CDR1 MNHEY and CDR2 SVGAGI. The CDR3 covers 11 residues. CDR3 nucleotide sequence: TGTGCCAGCAGTTACGCAAACACCATATATTTT. It codes for CASSYANTIYF.

This chain joins TRBV12-3 or TRBV12-4 and TRBJ1-1, with D possibly TRBD1 on 5 matching bases. The CDR3 is 13 residues long. Trimming left V 7 bases short and J 0 bases short, with 9 bases between. The CDR3 DNA reads as TGTGCCAGCAAGGGACGTATGAACACTGAAGCTTTCTTT. It encodes CASKGRMNTEAFF.

For this clonotype: This may be a read error: a much more frequent sequence differs by one nucleotide. The chain combines TRBV7-2 with TRBJ2-5, with D uncertain. V was clipped by 7 bases and J by 0 bases, with 15 bases between them. CDR3 size: 15 residues. Germline loops: CDR1 SGHTA, CDR2 FQGNSA. CDR3 sequence (DNA): TGTGCCAGCAACTCTTCTTATCGTTACCAAGAGACCCAGTACTTC. The encoded protein is CASNSSYRYQETQYF.